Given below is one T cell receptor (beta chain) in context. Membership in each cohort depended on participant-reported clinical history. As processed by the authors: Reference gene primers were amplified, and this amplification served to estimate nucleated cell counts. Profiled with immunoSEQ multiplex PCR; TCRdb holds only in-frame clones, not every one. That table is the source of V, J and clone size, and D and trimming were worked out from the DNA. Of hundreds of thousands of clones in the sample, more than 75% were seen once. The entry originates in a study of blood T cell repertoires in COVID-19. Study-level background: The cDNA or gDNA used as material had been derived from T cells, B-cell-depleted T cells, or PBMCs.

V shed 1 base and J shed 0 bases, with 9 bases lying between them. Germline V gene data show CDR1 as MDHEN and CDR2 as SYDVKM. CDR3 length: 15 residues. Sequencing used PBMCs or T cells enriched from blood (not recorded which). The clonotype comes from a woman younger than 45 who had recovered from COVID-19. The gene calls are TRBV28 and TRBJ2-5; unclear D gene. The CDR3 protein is CASSLLATHQETQYF. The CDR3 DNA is TGTGCCAGCAGTTTATTAGCAACCCACCAAGAGACCCAGTACTTC.